The 27 T cell receptor beta chains listed next were all sequenced from one sample in a study of T cell clonality in common variable immunodeficiency. Study-wide points: In common variable immunodeficiency, TCR beta chains reportedly carried fewer deletions and N-nucleotide insertions.

Libraries were prepared by immunoSEQ multiplex PCR; TCRdb keeps only in-frame clonotypes and omits some of them. Recorded here are approximately 24,000 clones, none singletons. Their antigens remain unidentified. Sequencing was carried out using peripheral blood mononuclear cells. The receptor source for this set is a human donor with common variable immunodeficiency.

This clone was picked up many times. The read ends 3 residues shy of where the CDR3 ends; the end is completed using the germline J gene. The V call is TRBV29-1, the J call TRBJ2-1, with 8 bases aligning to TRBD2. Germline V gene data show CDR1 as SQVTM and CDR2 as ANQGSEA. The trim removed 4 bases at V and 0 bases at J, leaving 2 bases unmatched. This CDR3 is 14 amino acids long. Here the CDR3 reads CSVGGGSSYNEQFF. The CDR3 bases that were read are TGCAGCGTTGGCGGGGGGAGCTCCTACAATGAG.

At least ten counts were recorded for this clone. The read comes to an end 3 residues before the CDR3 does, leaving the germline J gene to fill in the end. The genes are TRBV23-1 and TRBJ1-2; no definite D call. TRBV23-1 counts as an open reading frame of uncertain function. With 1 base removed from V and 6 bases from J, the gap between germline ends came to 6 bases. The CDR3 length is 12 residues. CDR3 loop: CASSQCGDGYTF. The part of the CDR3 DNA that was read is TGCGCCAGCAGTCAATGCGGGGATGGC.

This clone showed up just a few times. The CDR3 is cut off 3 residues early in the read; its end comes from the germline J gene. The chain combines TRBV7-8 with TRBJ1-2, with 9 nucleotides matching TRBD1. Germline V lookup: CDR1 SGHVS, CDR2 FQNEAQ. The CDR3 length is 13 residues. CDR3 bases read: TGTGCCAGCAGCTTGGACAGGGGATTGGGC. Translation gives CASSLDRGLG. The complete CDR3 reads CASSLDRGLGYTF.

This clone was picked up a small number of times. The read terminates 3 residues ahead of where the CDR3 ends, so the germline J gene completes it. This rearrangement joins TRBV18 to TRBJ2-2; 9 nucleotides agree with TRBD1. This CDR3 comprises 15 residues. Unmatched junction bases numbered 4, after V lost 1 base and J lost 7 bases. Germline V gives CDR1 KGHSH, CDR2 LQKENI. The CDR3 protein is CASSPLTGGYGELFF. The CDR3 DNA, read in part, is TGTGCCAGCTCACCACTTACAGGGGGCTACGGGGAG.

This clone was picked up a small number of times. The CDR3 loop reads CASSTTGDGYTF. The part of the CDR3 DNA that was read is TGTGCCAGCAGCACGACAGGCGATGGC. The rearrangement uses TRBV2 and TRBJ1-2; a weak D match, TRBD1 (6 bases). The read stops 3 residues short of the end of the CDR3; the missing end is completed from the germline J gene. The germline gives CDR1 SNHLY, CDR2 FYNNEI. With 6 bases removed from V and 6 bases from J, the gap between germline ends came to 11 bases. The CDR3 extends over 12 amino acids.

This clone was seen more than once but under ten times. The read ends 3 residues before the CDR3 terminus; that terminus is restored from the germline J gene. The genes are TRBV6-4 and TRBJ2-7; 9 bases are a match to TRBD2. V trimming: 2 bases; J trimming: 6 bases; junction bases outside the gene matches: 17. This CDR3 has 18 residues. Per germline, CDR1 MRHNA and CDR2 SNTAGT. The CDR3: CASSDGMIKRGDWAEQYF. Incomplete CDR3 DNA: TGTGCCAGCAGTGACGGTATGATAAAGCGGGGGGATTGGGCCGAG.

This clone is medium-sized in the sample. CDR3 DNA (partial): TGCAGTGCTAGAATGCGGGGGGCGACCGGGGAG. Translated: CSARMRGATGE. In full, the CDR3 is CSARMRGATGELFF. The rearrangement joins TRBV20-1 to TRBJ2-2; 8 bases are a match to TRBD2. The CDR3 end is not reached by the read, which stops 3 residues before it; the germline J gene fills it in. Germline V CDR1 and CDR2: DFQATT, SNEGSKA (reference sequence). The ends lost 2 bases at V and 5 bases at J; junction bases unmatched: 4. The CDR3 totals 14 residues.

This clone appeared many times. The read terminates 3 residues ahead of where the CDR3 ends, so the germline J gene completes it. The rearrangement joins TRBV18 to TRBJ2-7; D call uncertain. The V end lost 4 bases, the J end lost 3 bases, and 7 bases lay between the germline ends. From germline, CDR1 is KGHSH and CDR2 LQKENI. This CDR3 region has 12 residues. CDR3 amino acids: CASSLLNYEQYF. CDR3 DNA (partial): TGTGCCAGCTCACTACTAAACTACGAG.

There are a few counts of this clone. The CDR3 end is not reached by the read, which stops 3 residues before it; the germline J gene fills it in. The chain joins TRBV19 to TRBJ2-3; 10 bases align to TRBD1. The germline V gene encodes CDR1 LNHDA and CDR2 SQIVND (reference sequence). V shed 11 bases and J 4 bases; nucleotides not matched to a gene: 9. This CDR3 is built from 14 residues. The CDR3 protein is CAAGTGVVADTQYF. The CDR3 bases that were read are TGTGCCGCCGGGACAGGGGTAGTAGCAGATACG.

With regard to this clone: Sequencing ends 3 residues short of the CDR3 end; the germline J gene provides the rest. V is TRBV19 and J is TRBJ1-2; tentatively, D is TRBD1 (6 bases). CDR1 is LNHDA and CDR2 is SQIVND in the germline V gene (reference sequence). The CDR3 length is 12 residues. The CDR3 bases that were read are TGTGCCAGTAGTATCCAGGGGATCGGC. Amino acid sequence: CASSIQGIG. The complete CDR3 protein is CASSIQGIGYTF.

With regard to this clone: The read finishes 3 residues shy of the CDR3 end, and the germline J gene is used to complete it. This rearrangement joins TRBV20-1 to TRBJ2-7, with 7 bases fitting TRBD2. Germline CDR1 reads DFQATT; CDR2 reads SNEGSKA (reference sequence). The CDR3 extends over 16 amino acids. V was pared by 6 bases and J by 6 bases, with 20 bases of the junction left unmatched. The sequenced CDR3 bases are TGCAGTGCAATCCCCCCCAGGGCGGGGGATGGGGGCGAG. Its translation: CSAIPPRAGDGGE. The CDR3 reads in full as CSAIPPRAGDGGEQYF.

This clone has at least ten counts. The CDR3 end falls 3 residues outside the read, so it is completed with the germline J gene. V is TRBV10-3 and J is TRBJ2-2; D might be TRBD1 (6 bases). The V gene's germline CDR1 is ENHRY and CDR2 SYGVKD. The CDR3 loop spans 14 amino acids. V was trimmed by 10 bases and J by 6 bases, leaving 18 bases between them. The CDR3 loop reads CATRQAQRAGELFF. The CDR3 bases that were read are TGTGCCACCCGACAGGCCCAGCGAGCCGGGGAG.

This clone was detected only a few times. The CDR3 is CASSPQAGGQPQHF. CDR3 DNA, as far as it was read: TGTGCCAGCTCACCGCAGGCAGGGGGCCAACCC. The rearrangement uses TRBV18 and TRBJ1-5, with 8 bases aligning to TRBD1. The CDR3 is cut off 3 residues early in the read; its end comes from the germline J gene. The CDR3 consists of 14 residues. CDR1 KGHSH and CDR2 LQKENI come from the germline V gene.

This clone appeared many times. The read terminates 3 residues ahead of where the CDR3 ends, so the germline J gene completes it. The chain carries TRBV18 and TRBJ1-1; tentative D call: TRBD1 (5 bases). The CDR3 sequence is 14 residues long. The germline gives CDR1 KGHSH, CDR2 LQKENI. The V end was cut by 6 bases, the J end by 0 bases, with 11 bases between. CDR3 region: CASSPGTLNTEAFF. CDR3 bases read: TGTGCCAGCTCCCCCGGGACTTTGAACACTGAA.

In its sample, this clone was seen many times. The CDR3 end falls 3 residues outside the read, so it is completed with the germline J gene. This chain uses TRBV30 with TRBJ2-3; 9 bases fit TRBD2. J gave up 2 bases and V 4 bases, and 4 bases lay outside the gene matches. CDR3 length equals 14 residues. Per the germline V gene, CDR1 is GTSNPN and CDR2 is SVGIG (reference sequence). The sequenced CDR3 bases are TGTGCCTGGACCAGGACTAGCGTCACAGATACG. Its translation: CAWTRTSVTDT. The CDR3 as a whole reads CAWTRTSVTDTQYF.

Turning to this clone: The read is 3 residues too short to cover the CDR3 end, so that end is filled in from the germline J gene. The genes are TRBV2 and TRBJ2-2; 12 bases align to TRBD2. Unmatched junction bases numbered 10, after V lost 6 bases and J lost 8 bases. This CDR3 spans 16 amino acids. Looked up from germline, CDR1 is SNHLY and CDR2 is FYNNEI. Incomplete CDR3 DNA: TGTGCCAGCAGGCCATCTAGCGGGGGGGCATCTGGGGAG. It yields the protein CASRPSSGGASGE. The entire CDR3 protein is CASRPSSGGASGELFF.

This clone was observed a handful of times. The read terminates 3 residues before the CDR3 end, so the remaining end is supplied by the germline J gene. The chain has TRBV6-1 and TRBJ1-1; a weak D match, TRBD1 (5 bases). Trimming stripped 4 bases from V and 0 bases from J, with 9 bases between. The CDR3 covers 14 residues. Germline loops: CDR1 MNHNS, CDR2 SASEGT. Here the CDR3 reads CASSGQPMNTEAFF. The CDR3 DNA, read in part, is TGTGCCAGCAGTGGACAGCCGATGAACACTGAA.

This clone is labeled as medium-sized. The read is 3 residues too short to cover the CDR3 end, so that end is filled in from the germline J gene. J is TRBJ2-2 and V is TRBV7-3, with 13 bases that match TRBD2. The CDR3 spans 17 residues. The J segment lost 3 bases and the V segment lost 5 bases, leaving 6 bases of the junction unmatched. Per the germline V gene, CDR1 is SGHTA and CDR2 is FQGTGA. CDR3 residues: CASSLLAGGQDTGELFF. The sequenced CDR3 bases are TGTGCCAGCAGCCTACTAGCGGGGGGGCAAGACACCGGGGAG.

There are a few counts of this clone. The read gets to within 3 residues of the CDR3 end, and the germline J gene fills in the rest. The V and J genes are TRBV7-3 and TRBJ2-2, with TRBD1 as a possible D gene (5 bases). CDR1 and CDR2 (germline): SGHTA, FQGTGA. The CDR3 length is 14 residues. V was clipped by 5 bases and J by 2 bases, with 9 bases between them. The sequenced CDR3 bases are TGTGCCAGCAGCATCCAGGGAAACACCGGGGAG. Protein: CASSIQGNTGE. The complete CDR3 sequence is CASSIQGNTGELFF.

This clone was counted at least ten times. The CDR3 is cut off 3 residues early in the read; its end comes from the germline J gene. The rearrangement joins TRBV18 to TRBJ2-5; 8 bases map to TRBD2. The J segment lost 5 bases and the V segment lost 6 bases, leaving 17 bases of the junction unmatched. Germline loops: CDR1 KGHSH, CDR2 LQKENI. The CDR3 spans 17 residues. The DNA read from the CDR3 is TGTGCCAGCTCTTCGACCTTAAAGCGGGAGTTTAAGGAGACC. It translates to CASSSTLKREFKET. The CDR3 as a whole reads CASSSTLKREFKETQYF.

In the case of this clone: The CDR3 extends 3 residues past the end of the read, so its final part is completed from the germline J gene. The V gene is TRBV2, the J gene TRBJ1-5; 10 positions agree with TRBD1. Germline CDR1 reads SNHLY; CDR2 reads FYNNEI. The length of the CDR3 is 15 residues. The V and J ends lost 5 bases and 5 bases, in that order; junction bases with no gene match: 6. The CDR3 sequence: CASSRDRGGDQPQHF. The part of the CDR3 DNA that was read is TGTGCCAGCAGTCGGGACAGGGGAGGAGATCAGCCC.

This clone was seen repeatedly, ten times or more. The CDR3 end lies 3 residues beyond the end of the read and is filled in from the germline J gene. The chain is built from TRBV10-1 and TRBJ2-7; D might be TRBD2 (5 bases). This CDR3 contains 12 residues. In germline, CDR1 is WNHNN, CDR2 SYGVQD (reference sequence). V lost 8 bases, J lost 4 bases, and 12 bases lay in between. CDR3 DNA (partial): TGCGCCAGCCCCCGGGGTCGGTACGAG. Translating gives CASPRGRYE. The whole CDR3 sequence is CASPRGRYEQYF.

In its sample, this clone was seen a few times. The CDR3 region is CASNPGTGVINEKLFF. CDR3 DNA, as far as it was read: TGTGCCAGTAATCCCGGGACAGGGGTAATTAATGAAAAA. The chain joins TRBV19 to TRBJ1-4, with TRBD1 matching 10 bases. The CDR3 end lies 3 residues beyond the end of the read and is filled in from the germline J gene. Germline V lookup: CDR1 LNHDA, CDR2 SQIVND (reference sequence). The trim removed 7 bases at V and 4 bases at J, leaving 9 bases unmatched. The CDR3 runs 16 residues.

Details on this clone: The CDR3 end falls 3 residues outside the read, so it is completed with the germline J gene. The gene calls are TRBV19 and TRBJ2-3; D gene unclear. CDR3 length: 14 residues. V shed 9 bases and J shed 2 bases, with 15 bases lying between them. Germline CDR1 and CDR2: LNHDA and SQIVND (reference sequence). CDR3 DNA (partial): TGTGCCAGCGCACGGTCTCTCTACACAGATACG. Its protein is CASARSLYTDT. The full CDR3 protein is CASARSLYTDTQYF.

There are many counts of this clone. The sequenced fragment ends 3 residues before the CDR3 boundary, so the rest is inferred from the germline J gene. The chain uses TRBV7-6 and TRBJ2-7; TRBD2 agrees at 9 bases. The length of the CDR3 is 15 residues. Per the germline V gene, CDR1 is SGHVS and CDR2 is FNYEAQ. J lost 4 bases, V lost 1 base, and 5 bases had no gene match. The CDR3 bases that were read are TGTGCCAGCAGCTTAGGTAGCGGGGGAGTTTACGAG. This codes for CASSLGSGGVYE. The whole CDR3 sequence is CASSLGSGGVYEQYF.

Comment on this clone: The read stops 3 residues short of the end of the CDR3; the missing end is completed from the germline J gene. The rearrangement links TRBV5-1 to TRBJ2-3, with D perhaps TRBD2 (5 bases). CDR1 SGHRS and CDR2 YFSETQ come from the germline V gene. The CDR3 is 15 residues long. V was clipped by 3 bases and J by 5 bases, with 16 bases between them. The CDR3 reads CASSYGGLRVDTQYF. CDR3 DNA, as far as it was read: TGCGCCAGCAGCTACGGCGGGTTGAGAGTAGATACG.

Note on this clone: The read halts 3 residues ahead of the CDR3 end, with the missing end drawn from the germline J gene. V and J are TRBV20-1 and TRBJ1-2, with D possibly matching TRBD1 (5 bases). CDR1 and CDR2 from the germline V gene are DFQATT and SNEGSKA (reference sequence). V lost 5 bases, J lost 4 bases, and 11 bases lay in between. The CDR3 consists of 12 residues. The sequenced CDR3 bases are TGCAGTGCTGTGTCAGGGTCCTATGGC. It specifies CSAVSGSYG. The full CDR3 reads CSAVSGSYGYTF.